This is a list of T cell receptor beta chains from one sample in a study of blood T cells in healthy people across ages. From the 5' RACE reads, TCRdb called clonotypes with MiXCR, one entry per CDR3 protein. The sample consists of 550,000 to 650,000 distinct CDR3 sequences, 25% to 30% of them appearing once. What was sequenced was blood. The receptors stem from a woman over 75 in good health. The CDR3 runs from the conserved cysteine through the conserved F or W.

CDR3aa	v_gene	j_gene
CSALVPGQGDLGANVLTF	TRBV20-1	TRBJ2-6
CSARRQTGGGTEAFF	TRBV20-1	TRBJ1-1
CASSQGQLETQYF	TRBV3-1	TRBJ2-5
CASSFQGRETQYF	TRBV27	TRBJ2-5
CASSLYRENEKLFF	TRBV27	TRBJ1-4
CASSLAGFTDAQYF	TRBV12-3/TRBV12-4	TRBJ2-3
CASSREGRGAGETQYF	TRBV5-5	-
CSARKLAASYEQYF	TRBV20-1	TRBJ2-7
CASSQGAGGWEQYF	TRBV7-2	TRBJ2-7
CACPGRENYGYTF	TRBV30	TRBJ1-2
CASSLARTEKNEKLFF	TRBV7-8	TRBJ1-4
CASSQGLLQGRESEAFF	TRBV3-1	TRBJ1-1
CASSQVWVRQGAYNEQYF	TRBV3-1	TRBJ2-7
CASSRATQGEQYF	TRBV4-1	TRBJ2-7
CASSFSRMRAQFF	TRBV5-6	TRBJ2-1
CASSLGGRSQTGYTF	TRBV7-3	TRBJ1-2
CASSSLLVETQYF	TRBV7-9	-
CASSRIRGEGNEKLFF	TRBV7-2	TRBJ1-4
CATSDLHGETQYF	TRBV24-1	TRBJ2-5
CASSLTGAGAYEQYF	TRBV5-1	TRBJ2-7
CATSRDWGNEQFF	TRBV15	TRBJ2-1
CASSPDSITYNEQFF	TRBV5-1	TRBJ2-1
CAISEFPGELFF	TRBV10-3	TRBJ2-2
CASSQRGVRTNYGYTF	TRBV6-2/TRBV6-3	TRBJ1-2
CATSDLGTDSYNEQYF	TRBV24-1	TRBJ2-5
CTSSVDGDNTDTQYF	TRBV9	TRBJ2-3
CASSPSRGGATGELFF	TRBV4-2	TRBJ2-2
CSARGLGVEETQYF	TRBV20-1	TRBJ2-5
CSAVVPGPYEQYF	TRBV20-1	TRBJ2-7
CASRRDLSNQPQHF	TRBV12-3/TRBV12-4	TRBJ1-5
CSASPWAPEDNEQYF	TRBV20-1	TRBJ2-7
CSVVRQNTGELFF	TRBV29-1	TRBJ2-2
CASSERTGEGYTF	TRBV2	TRBJ1-2
CASSPTALVSNYGYTF	TRBV27	TRBJ1-2
CASSLDGMEQFF	TRBV2	TRBJ2-1
CASSLGSGARVTEAFF	TRBV5-1	TRBJ1-1
CASSVMGDTGELFF	TRBV9	TRBJ2-2
CASSLVGTSGVSTDTQYF	TRBV5-6	TRBJ2-3
CSARDRTGVDYGYTF	TRBV20-1	TRBJ1-2
CATSSVASGGKNTQYF	TRBV5-1	TRBJ2-3
CSTLAGVEETQYF	TRBV20-1	TRBJ2-5
CASSLAVGQLLNTEAFF	TRBV7-2	TRBJ1-1
CASSKDGRKEKLFF	TRBV7-2	TRBJ1-4
CAWRKQEFYEQYF	TRBV30	TRBJ2-7
CASSYLVSSYEQYF	TRBV6-6	TRBJ2-7
CSARPQSSYEQYF	TRBV20-1	TRBJ2-7
CASSETGGNTEAFF	TRBV6-1	TRBJ1-1
CASSPTNKAYEKLFF	TRBV4-3	TRBJ1-4
CASSLGHSGANYGYTF	TRBV7-9	TRBJ1-2
CASSDTGLANYGYTF	TRBV6-1	TRBJ1-2
CASSPSRTGSYGYTF	TRBV27	TRBJ1-2
CASSSRGPYNEQFF	TRBV7-8	TRBJ2-1
CASSPGRSGNTIYF	TRBV11-2	TRBJ1-3
CASSRPAEETQYF	TRBV7-8	TRBJ2-5
CASSYLDSGNEQFF	TRBV6-5	TRBJ2-1
CSARAGAGYTF	TRBV20-1	TRBJ1-2
CAWSQTNEKLFF	TRBV30	TRBJ1-4
CASSQDVYGYTF	TRBV4-1	TRBJ1-2
CAWSPPRGGVQETQYF	TRBV30	TRBJ2-5